This TCR beta chain was profiled in a study of blood T cell repertoires in COVID-19. Whole-study context: Italy, Spain and the United States were the sources of the convalescent and acute COVID-19 samples. T cells, B-cell-depleted T cells, or PBMCs provided the cDNA or gDNA that served as material.

As originally analysed: Amplifying reference gene primers gave estimates of nucleated cell counts. Sequencing was performed with immunoSEQ multiplex PCR; in TCRdb, only in-frame clones are kept and a portion is missing. V and J calls and clone size come straight from that table; D and trimming were deduced from the DNA. The table has around 300,000 clones, about nine tenths seen once. CDR1 and CDR2 (germline): MDHEN, SYDVKM. V was pared by 5 bases and J by 8 bases, with 12 bases between. This CDR3 has 12 residues. The clonotype comes from a man over 45 with active or convalescent COVID-19. The sample taken for sequencing was peripheral blood. J is TRBJ1-2 and V is TRBV28; tentatively, D is TRBD1 (5 bases). For the CDR3, the DNA is TGTGCCAGCAGTCAACCAGGGCAGGGCTACACCTTC. It encodes CASSQPGQGYTF.